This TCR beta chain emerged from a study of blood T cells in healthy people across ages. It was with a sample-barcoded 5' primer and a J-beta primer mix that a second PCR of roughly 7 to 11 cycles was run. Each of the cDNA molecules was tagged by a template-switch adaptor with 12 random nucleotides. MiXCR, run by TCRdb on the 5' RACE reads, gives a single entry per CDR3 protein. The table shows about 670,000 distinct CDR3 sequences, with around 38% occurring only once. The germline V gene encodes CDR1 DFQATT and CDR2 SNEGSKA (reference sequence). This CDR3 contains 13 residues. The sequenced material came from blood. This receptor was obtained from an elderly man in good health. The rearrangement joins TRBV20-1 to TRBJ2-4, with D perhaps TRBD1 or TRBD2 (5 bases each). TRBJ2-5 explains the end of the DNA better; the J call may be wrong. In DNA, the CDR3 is TGCAGTGTCAGGGCCGATAGCGCAGAGACCCAGTACTTC. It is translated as CSVRADSAETQYF.